The clone carrying this TCR beta chain has more than one count but fewer than ten. Its antigen is currently unknown. Primers for the PCR totalled 60 Vbeta and 13 Jbeta. Sequenced by immunoSEQ multiplex PCR; TCRdb stores in-frame clones only, minus some. The top ten hold about 2.6% of the sample, which has 120,000 or so clones, 15% to 20% seen once. This sample stems from a study of cytomegalovirus exposure and HLA in healthy donors. Turning to the study itself: From 150 million to 200 million T cells, an earlier analysis saw roughly 110 million unique TCR beta sequences.

This CDR3 comprises 15 residues. Germline V gives CDR1 MGHRA, CDR2 YSYEKL. V lost 1 base, J lost 2 bases, and 4 bases stayed unmatched. General study results and limits: Likely technical artifact: a cluster of highly shared sequence variants. Researchers reported in a later analysis that common viral pathogens appeared linked to several top clusters. The authors later found most CMV-associated TCR beta chains appeared HLA-restricted.

The TCR comes from a female donor in good health and CMV-seropositive. The source material was PBMCs. The rearrangement uses TRBV4-1 and TRBJ2-5; 7 nucleotides align to TRBD1. The DNA for the CDR3 is TGCGCCAGCAGCCAAGGGCAGGGGGTTCAAGAGACCCAGTACTTC. Its translation: CASSQGQGVQETQYF.